The 2 T cell receptor beta chains in this list originate from one sample, sequenced in a study of OX40 agonist ivuxolimab in advanced cancers. Repertoires were generated with immunoSEQ multiplex PCR, while TCRdb's copy carries only in-frame clones and drops some. The sample holds 57,000 or so clones, 84% seen once. The sample here was CD4+ or CD8+ T cells sorted from blood, taken in a trial of the OX40 agonist ivuxolimab. Source of these receptors: an adult with an advanced solid tumor such as melanoma, head and neck, liver or kidney cancer.

The V call is TRBV5-1, the J call TRBJ2-5, with 8 nucleotides matching TRBD1. The germline gives CDR1 SGHRS, CDR2 YFSETQ. This CDR3 contains 14 residues. Germline trimming cut 2 bases from V and 1 base from J; bases unmatched to any gene: 1. The chain's CDR3 is CASSFGQGQETQYF. Written as DNA, the CDR3 is TGCGCCAGCAGCTTTGGACAGGGCCAAGAGACCCAGTACTTC.

V and J are TRBV7-6 and TRBJ2-2; tentatively, D is TRBD2 (5 bases). This CDR3 is built from 16 residues. Germline CDR1 reads SGHVS; CDR2 reads FNYEAQ. V lost 6 bases and J 6 bases, leaving 20 bases between the germline ends. Here the CDR3 reads CASSGRTVAGAGELFF. In DNA, the CDR3 is TGTGCCAGCAGTGGTCGGACGGTGGCCGGGGCCGGGGAGCTGTTTTTT.